This TCR beta chain was obtained from a study of blood T cell repertoires in COVID-19. As for the study in general: T cells, B-cell-depleted T cells, or PBMCs supplied cDNA or gDNA.

This clone was observed a few times. Clones were sequenced by immunoSEQ multiplex PCR, and TCRdb holds only the in-frame ones, with some missing. The table lists 120,000 to 150,000 clones, roughly 90% of them singletons, with under 4.5% in the top ten. Participants, roughly 18 to 90 years old, spanned 25 or so US areas. The length of the CDR3 is 15 residues. Germline V gene sequence: CDR1 SGHRS, CDR2 YFSETQ. V lost 3 bases to trimming and J lost 4 bases; unmatched junction nucleotides: 7. This chain links TRBV5-1 with TRBJ1-3; TRBD1 aligns across 7 bases. This TCR was sampled from a woman aged 40 to 55 who had been exposed to COVID-19. Sequencing used PBMCs or T cells enriched from blood (not recorded which). CDR3 nucleotide sequence: TGCGCCAGCAGCTCGCAGACAGGGTCGGGAAACACCATATATTTT. Its protein product is CASSSQTGSGNTIYF.